The source of this T cell receptor beta chain is a study of shared clonotypes between healthy human individuals. Sequencing was performed with immunoSEQ multiplex PCR; in TCRdb, only in-frame clones are kept and a portion is missing. Among 650,000 to 800,000 clones listed, about 90% were seen once. Naive CD8 cells lacked CD45RO and underwent positive selection for CCR7, leaving out terminally differentiated effector memory CD45RA+ cells. The germline CDR1 and CDR2 sequences are SGHNT and YYREEE (reference sequence). The CDR3 extends over 14 amino acids. V lost 4 bases to trimming and J lost 4 bases, with 14 bases between them.

Sequenced sample: naive CD8+ T cells sorted from blood. The chain joins TRBV5-4 to TRBJ2-5; D may be TRBD2 (6 bases). The source is a man under 40 in good health. CDR3 region: CASSIGREPETQYF. The CDR3, as DNA: TGTGCCAGCAGCATAGGACGGGAGCCAGAGACCCAGTACTTC.